These 4 T cell receptor beta chains were sequenced from one sample in a study of blood T cell repertoires in COVID-19. TCRdb keeps only in-frame clones here, not all; method: immunoSEQ multiplex PCR. Altogether around 310,000 clones are present, about nine tenths being singletons, with the ten largest covering over 9%. Material for sequencing was PBMCs or T cells enriched from blood (not recorded which). The receptors originated from a woman between 35 and 50 years old who had recovered from COVID-19.

The V gene is TRBV5-4, the J gene TRBJ2-4; 14 nucleotides agree with TRBD2. The CDR3 covers 18 residues. The trim removed 5 bases at V and 7 bases at J, leaving 14 bases unmatched. The germline V gene encodes CDR1 SGHNT and CDR2 YYREEE (reference sequence). CDR3 bases: TGTGCCAGCAGTCGTCCGGCGACTAGCGGGGGGGCCGGGAACATTCAGTACTTC. Its protein is CASSRPATSGGAGNIQYF.

The rearrangement joins TRBV7-9 to TRBJ2-1; no firm D call. CDR1 and CDR2 from the germline V gene are SEHNR and FQNEAQ (reference sequence). V dropped 4 bases and J dropped 10 bases, with 11 bases sitting between them. The CDR3 has 12 amino acids. CDR3 in DNA: TGTGCCAGCAGCTCCTTAGCCGAGGAGCAGTTCTTC. It encodes CASSSLAEEQFF. Combining the CDR3 with reference TRBV7-9 and TRBJ2-1 gives the whole variable domain DTGVSQNPRHKITKRGQNVTFRCDPISEHNRLYWYRQTLGQGPEFLTYFQNEAQLEKSRLLSDRFSAERPKGSFSTLEIQRTEQGDSAMYLCASSSLAEEQFFGPGTRLTVL.

The rearrangement uses TRBV10-1 and TRBJ2-5, with 7 bases identical to TRBD1. V lost 0 bases to trimming and J lost 3 bases; unmatched junction nucleotides: 13. Germline V lookup: CDR1 WNHNN, CDR2 SYGVQD (reference sequence). The CDR3 runs 18 residues. CDR3 bases: TGCGCCAGCAGTGAGTCGCTATTCTCCCAGACAGGGAAAGAGACCCAGTACTTC. This codes for CASSESLFSQTGKETQYF.

The chain uses TRBV2 and TRBJ1-2; 8 nucleotides line up with TRBD1. With V trimmed by 2 bases and J by 7 bases, 6 bases remained unmatched. Germline-derived CDR1 and CDR2 are SNHLY and FYNNEI. The CDR3 runs to 14 residues. This CDR3 reads CASSERQGALGYTF. The CDR3 DNA sequence: TGTGCCAGCAGTGAAAGGCAGGGGGCGCTTGGCTACACCTTC.